The clone carrying this T cell receptor beta chain has a count of ten or more. The antigen remains undetermined. Time point described: sample taken at primary tumor resection. Tumor, nontumor lung or frozen PBMC supplied whole RNA that was sequenced unsorted. These data originate in a study of spatial heterogeneity in lung cancer. The V gene's germline CDR1 is SGHTA and CDR2 FQGTGA. The CDR3 totals 14 residues. The V gene lost 4 bases and the J gene lost 4 bases, with 12 bases spanning the gap. MiXCR was run by TCRdb on the 5' RACE reads, yielding one entry per CDR3 protein. The sample has approximately 25,000 distinct CDR3 sequences; roughly 10% are singletons. Study-wide findings and caveats: Mutation tallies in tumors tracked expanded intratumoral alpha and beta TCR counts.

The receptor was isolated from a male donor with early-stage non-small cell lung cancer. This specimen consisted of lung tumor tissue, obtained at surgery. The chain couples TRBV7-3 to TRBJ2-3; possibly TRBD1 for D (6 bases). Written as DNA, the CDR3 is TGTGCCAGCAGCTCACAGGGTCGGGCAGATACGCAGTATTTT. It encodes CASSSQGRADTQYF.